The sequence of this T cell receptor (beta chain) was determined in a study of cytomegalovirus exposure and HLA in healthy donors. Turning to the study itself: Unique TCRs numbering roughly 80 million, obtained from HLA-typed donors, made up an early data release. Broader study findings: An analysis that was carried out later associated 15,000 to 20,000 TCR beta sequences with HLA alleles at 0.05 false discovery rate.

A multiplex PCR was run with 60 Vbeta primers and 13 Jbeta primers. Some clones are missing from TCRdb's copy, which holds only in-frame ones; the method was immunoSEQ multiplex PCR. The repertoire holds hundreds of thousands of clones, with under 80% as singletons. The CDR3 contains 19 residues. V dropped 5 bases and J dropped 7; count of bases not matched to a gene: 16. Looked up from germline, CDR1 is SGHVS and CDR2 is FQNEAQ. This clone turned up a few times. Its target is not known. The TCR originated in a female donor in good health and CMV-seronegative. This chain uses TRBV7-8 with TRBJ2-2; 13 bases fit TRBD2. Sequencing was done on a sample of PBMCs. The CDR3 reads CASSTWTSGRVELGGELFF. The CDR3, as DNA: TGTGCCAGCAGCACCTGGACTAGCGGGAGAGTGGAGTTAGGCGGGGAGCTGTTTTTT.